The clone carrying this T cell receptor (beta chain) showed up just a few times. Its antigen is not known. TCRdb itself ran the reads through MiXCR, one entry per CDR3 protein. The sample shows just under 550,000 distinct CDR3 sequences, 26% of them seen only once. Trimming removed 5 bases from V and 6 bases from J, with 15 bases in between. CDR1 is SGHTA, CDR2 FQGNSA, per germline. The CDR3 totals 14 residues. These data are taken from a study of T cell repertoires in cytomegalovirus infection. Study at large: Public signatures in TCR beta pointed to CMV infection and matching HLA type. Broader study findings: Clonotype analysis showed dominance of the ex vivo response by HLA-C-restricted CMV-specific TCR beta clonotypes.

The specimen was PBMCs. This receptor was obtained from a human donor in good health (CMV status not recorded). Some clones in this sample may be carry-over from other donors' samples. The V call is TRBV7-2, the J call TRBJ2-3; TRBD1 or TRBD2 may be the D gene (5 bases each). CDR3 sequence reads: CASSPGASSDTQYF. Here the CDR3 DNA reads TGTGCCAGCAGCCCCGGGGCCAGCTCTGATACGCAGTATTTT.